This T cell receptor beta chain was documented in a study of blood T cell repertoires in COVID-19. Study summary: Some COVID-19 samples were acute and others convalescent; all came from the United States, Italy and Spain. The analysed material was cDNA or gDNA that came from T cells, B-cell-depleted T cells, or PBMCs.

CDR1 and CDR2 from the germline V gene are ENHRY and SYGVKD. Trimming left V 0 bases short and J 10 bases short, with 9 bases between. The CDR3 is 12 residues long. Participants spanned ages roughly 18 to 90 years and resided in roughly 26 US areas. Symptom resolution, clearance, or two negative PCRs marked donors in Cohort 3 as recovered. TCRdb keeps only in-frame clones here, not all; method: immunoSEQ multiplex PCR. The sample consists of hundreds of thousands of clones, around 84% of them appearing once. The chain recombines TRBV10-3 with TRBJ1-1, with unresolved D. The sequencing input was PBMCs or T cells enriched from blood (not recorded which). This sequence originates from a woman between 50 and 59 years old who had recovered from COVID-19. This chain's CDR3 is CAISESGRGAFF. In DNA, the CDR3 is TGTGCCATCAGTGAGTCGGGTCGGGGAGCTTTCTTT.